This T cell receptor beta chain is drawn from a study of shared clonotypes between healthy human individuals. CD45RO-negative, CCR7-positively selected cells formed the naive CD8 fraction, excluding terminally differentiated effector memory CD45RA+ cells. Per germline, CDR1 SGHDN and CDR2 FVKESK. The CDR3 has 16 amino acids. The V and J ends lost 4 bases and 0 bases respectively, with 15 bases between them. Repertoires were generated with immunoSEQ multiplex PCR, while TCRdb's copy carries only in-frame clones and drops some. The sample shows some 2.1 million clones, just under 95% of them seen only once.

This TCR was recovered from a man aged 18 to 30 in good health. The sample was naive CD8+ T cells sorted from blood. The chain couples TRBV14 to TRBJ1-1; D not certain. In DNA, the CDR3 is TGTGCCAGCAGCCTTAAGGACGGATCCCTGAACACTGAAGCTTTCTTT. It codes for CASSLKDGSLNTEAFF.